This T cell receptor (beta chain) was observed in a study of PD-1 blockade in classical Hodgkin lymphoma. All patients relapsed after autologous stem cell transplantation, and brentuximab vedotin exposure varied. Under best response, outcomes were complete response, partial response or progressive disease. V lost 1 base and J lost 2, with 5 bases in between. The CDR3 has 14 residues. From germline, CDR1 is LNHDA and CDR2 SQIVND (reference sequence). Sequencing was performed with immunoSEQ multiplex PCR; in TCRdb, only in-frame clones are kept and a portion is missing. The sample has about 36,000 clones; 69% are singletons. General study points: The study found that TCR diversity rose significantly by C4D1 in CD4+ but not CD8+ cells. Nothing has yet pinned down what causes the repertoire differences, possibly disease activity or prior therapy.

This clone was seen a few times. The target antigen is unknown. The chain has TRBV19 and TRBJ2-2, with no clear D. The starting material was peripheral blood mononuclear cells (PBMCs), obtained before the second cycle of nivolumab. The receptor was isolated from a human donor with classical Hodgkin lymphoma. Here the CDR3 reads CASSIGQNTGELFF. As DNA, the CDR3 is TGTGCCAGTAGTATAGGACAAAACACCGGGGAGCTGTTTTTT. Filled out from reference TRBV19 and TRBJ2-2, the complete variable domain reads DGGITQSPKYLFRKEGQNVTLSCEQNLNHDAMYWYRQDPGQGLRLIYYSQIVNDFQKGDIAEGYSVSREKKESFPLTVTSAQKNPTAFYLCASSIGQNTGELFFGEGSRLTVL.